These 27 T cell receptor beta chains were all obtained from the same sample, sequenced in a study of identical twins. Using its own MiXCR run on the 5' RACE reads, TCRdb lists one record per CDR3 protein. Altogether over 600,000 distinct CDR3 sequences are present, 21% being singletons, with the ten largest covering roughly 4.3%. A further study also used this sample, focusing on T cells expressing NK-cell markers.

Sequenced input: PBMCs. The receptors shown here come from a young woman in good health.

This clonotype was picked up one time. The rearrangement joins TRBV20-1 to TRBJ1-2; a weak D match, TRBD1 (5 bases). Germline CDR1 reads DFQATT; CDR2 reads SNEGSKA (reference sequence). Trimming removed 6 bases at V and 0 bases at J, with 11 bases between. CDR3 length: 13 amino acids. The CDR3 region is CSASDKSNYGYTF. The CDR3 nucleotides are TGCAGTGCCTCGGACAAATCTAACTATGGCTACACCTTC.

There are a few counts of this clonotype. The CDR3 is CASTRTGGRYGYTF. CDR3 bases: TGTGCCAGCACCCGGACAGGGGGACGCTATGGCTACACCTTC. The chain links TRBV6-2 or TRBV6-3 to TRBJ1-2; 10 bases line up with TRBD1. Germline CDR1 and CDR2: MNHEY and SVGEGT. CDR3 length equals 14 residues. After removal of 7 bases from V and 4 bases from J, the junction contained 6 bases not matched to a gene.

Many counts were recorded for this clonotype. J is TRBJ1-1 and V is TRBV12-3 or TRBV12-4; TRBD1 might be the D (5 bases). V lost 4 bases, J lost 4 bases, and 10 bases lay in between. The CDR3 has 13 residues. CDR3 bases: TGTGCCAGCAGTTATGCAGGGAGCACTGAAGCTTTCTTT. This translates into CASSYAGSTEAFF.

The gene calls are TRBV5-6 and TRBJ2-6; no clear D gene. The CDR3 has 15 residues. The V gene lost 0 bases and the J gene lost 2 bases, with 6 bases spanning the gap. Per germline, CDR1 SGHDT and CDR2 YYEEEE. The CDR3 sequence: CASSLVDAGANVLTF. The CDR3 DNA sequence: TGTGCCAGCAGCTTGGTAGATGCTGGGGCCAACGTCCTGACTTTC. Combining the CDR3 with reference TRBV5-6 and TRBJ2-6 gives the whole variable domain DAGVTQSPTHLIKTRGQQVTLRCSPKSGHDTVSWYQQALGQGPQFIFQYYEEEERQRGNFPDRFSGHQFPNYSSELNVNALLLGDSALYLCASSLVDAGANVLTFGAGSRLTVL.

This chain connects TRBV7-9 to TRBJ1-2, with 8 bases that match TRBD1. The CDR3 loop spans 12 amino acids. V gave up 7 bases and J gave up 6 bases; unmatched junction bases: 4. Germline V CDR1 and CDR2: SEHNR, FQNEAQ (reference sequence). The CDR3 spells CASTLTGDGYTF. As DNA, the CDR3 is TGTGCCAGCACCCTGACAGGGGATGGCTACACCTTC.

The CDR3 here is CASSFRVTSGGDEQFF. The CDR3 region has the DNA TGTGCCAGCAGTTTTCGTGTGACTAGCGGGGGCGATGAGCAGTTCTTC. V gene TRBV27 combines with J gene TRBJ2-1; 12 bases align to TRBD2. This CDR3 is built from 16 residues. Germline V gives CDR1 MNHEY, CDR2 SMNVEV (reference sequence). The trim removed 3 bases at V and 8 bases at J, leaving 8 bases unmatched.

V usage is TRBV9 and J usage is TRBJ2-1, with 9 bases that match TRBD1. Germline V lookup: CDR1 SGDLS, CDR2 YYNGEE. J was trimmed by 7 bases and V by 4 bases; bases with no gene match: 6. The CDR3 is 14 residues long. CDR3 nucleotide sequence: TGTGCCAGCAGCACACAGGGGGCGGGTAATGAGCAGTTCTTC. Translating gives CASSTQGAGNEQFF.

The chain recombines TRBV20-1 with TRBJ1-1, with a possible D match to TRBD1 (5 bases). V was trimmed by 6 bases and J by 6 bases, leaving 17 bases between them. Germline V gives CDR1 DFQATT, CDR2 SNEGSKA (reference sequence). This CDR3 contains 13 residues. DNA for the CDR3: TGCAGTGCCAAAAGGGCAGGGATTTCTGAAGCTTTCTTT. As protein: CSAKRAGISEAFF.

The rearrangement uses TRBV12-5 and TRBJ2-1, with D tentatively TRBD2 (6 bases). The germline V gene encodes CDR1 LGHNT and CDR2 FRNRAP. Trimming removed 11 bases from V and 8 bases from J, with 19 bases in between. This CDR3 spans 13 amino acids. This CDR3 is CAFGRGPGDEQFF. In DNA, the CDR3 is TGTGCTTTCGGTCGCGGGCCGGGGGATGAGCAGTTCTTC.

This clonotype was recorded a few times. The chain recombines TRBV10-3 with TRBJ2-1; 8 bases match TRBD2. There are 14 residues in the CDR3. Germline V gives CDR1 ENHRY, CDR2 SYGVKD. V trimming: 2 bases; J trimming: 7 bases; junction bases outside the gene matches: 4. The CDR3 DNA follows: TGTGCCATCAGTGAGGTAGCGGGGAGGAATGAGCAGTTCTTC. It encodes CAISEVAGRNEQFF.

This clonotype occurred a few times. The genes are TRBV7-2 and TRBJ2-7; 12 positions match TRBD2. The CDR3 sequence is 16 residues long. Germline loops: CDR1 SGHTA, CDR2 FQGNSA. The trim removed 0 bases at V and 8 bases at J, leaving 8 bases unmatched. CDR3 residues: CASSLAGLAGGTKQYF. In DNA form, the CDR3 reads TGTGCCAGCAGCTTAGCTGGCCTAGCGGGAGGGACAAAGCAGTACTTC. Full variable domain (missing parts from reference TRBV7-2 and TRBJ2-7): GAGVSQSPSNKVTEKGKDVELRCDPISGHTALYWYRQSLGQGLEFLIYFQGNSAPDKSGLPSDRFSAERTGGSVSTLTIQRTQQEDSAVYLCASSLAGLAGGTKQYFGPGTRLTVT.

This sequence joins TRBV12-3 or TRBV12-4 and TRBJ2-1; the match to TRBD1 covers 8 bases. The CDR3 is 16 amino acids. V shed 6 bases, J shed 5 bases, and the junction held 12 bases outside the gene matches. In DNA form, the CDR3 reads TGTGCCAGCAGGTCTTCTTTGACAGGGGTCGACAATGAGCAGTTCTTC. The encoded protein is CASRSSLTGVDNEQFF.

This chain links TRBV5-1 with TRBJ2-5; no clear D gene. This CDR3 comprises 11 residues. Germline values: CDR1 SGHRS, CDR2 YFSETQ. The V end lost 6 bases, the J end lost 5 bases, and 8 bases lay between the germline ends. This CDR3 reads CASKFGETQYF. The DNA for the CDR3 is TGCGCCAGCAAATTCGGGGAGACCCAGTACTTC.

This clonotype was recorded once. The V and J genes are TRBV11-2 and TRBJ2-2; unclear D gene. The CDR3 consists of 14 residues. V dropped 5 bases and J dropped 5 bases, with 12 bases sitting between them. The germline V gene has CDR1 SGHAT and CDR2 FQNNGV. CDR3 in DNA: TGTGCCAGCAGCCCCGACATTCGGACCGGGGAGCTGTTTTTT. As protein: CASSPDIRTGELFF.

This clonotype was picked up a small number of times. Here the CDR3 DNA reads TGTGCCAGCAGTTTACAGCGGGGGAACACAGATACGCAGTATTTT. This sequence encodes CASSLQRGNTDTQYF. The J gene is TRBJ2-3, the V gene TRBV12-3 or TRBV12-4; 8 bases fit TRBD2. This CDR3 region has 15 residues. The V gene end was trimmed by 2 bases and the J gene end by 2 bases; junction bases not matched to a gene: 3.

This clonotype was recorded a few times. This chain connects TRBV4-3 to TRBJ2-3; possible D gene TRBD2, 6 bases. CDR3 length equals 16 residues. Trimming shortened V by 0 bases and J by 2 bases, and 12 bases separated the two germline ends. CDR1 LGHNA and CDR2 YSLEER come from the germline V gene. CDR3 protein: CASSQDTGRSTDTQYF. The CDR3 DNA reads TGCGCCAGCAGCCAAGATACCGGGAGATCCACAGATACGCAGTATTTT.

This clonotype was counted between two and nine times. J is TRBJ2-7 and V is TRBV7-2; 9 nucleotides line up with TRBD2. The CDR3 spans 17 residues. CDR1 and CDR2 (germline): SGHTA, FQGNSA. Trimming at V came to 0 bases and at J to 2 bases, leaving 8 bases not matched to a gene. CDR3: CASSLARRASGAYEQYF. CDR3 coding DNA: TGTGCCAGCAGCTTAGCCAGAAGGGCTAGCGGGGCCTACGAGCAGTACTTC.

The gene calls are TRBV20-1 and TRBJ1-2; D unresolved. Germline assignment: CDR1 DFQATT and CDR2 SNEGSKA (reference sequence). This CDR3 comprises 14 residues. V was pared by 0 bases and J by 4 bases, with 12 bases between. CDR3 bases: TGCAGTGCTAGAGAGGATAGGGTGGGCTATGGCTACACCTTC. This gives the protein CSAREDRVGYGYTF.

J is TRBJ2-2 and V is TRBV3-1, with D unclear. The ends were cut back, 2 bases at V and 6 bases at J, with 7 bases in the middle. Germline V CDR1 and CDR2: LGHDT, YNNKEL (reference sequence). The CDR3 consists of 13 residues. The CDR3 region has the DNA TGTGCCAGCAGCCAACGGACGGCCGGGGAGCTGTTTTTT. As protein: CASSQRTAGELFF.

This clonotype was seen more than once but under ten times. CDR3 loop: CSVELADTQYF. The CDR3 DNA follows: TGCAGCGTTGAATTAGCAGATACGCAGTATTTT. J is TRBJ2-3 and V is TRBV29-1; D is uncertain. Trimming shortened V by 2 bases and J by 4 bases, and 4 bases separated the two germline ends. From germline, CDR1 is SQVTM and CDR2 ANQGSEA. The CDR3 runs to 11 residues.

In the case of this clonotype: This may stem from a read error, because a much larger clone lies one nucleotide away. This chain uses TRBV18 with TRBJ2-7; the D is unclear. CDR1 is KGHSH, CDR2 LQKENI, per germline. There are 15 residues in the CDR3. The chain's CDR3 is CASSLSSDHNYELYF. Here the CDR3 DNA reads TGTGCCAGCTCACTTTCCTCGGACCATAACTACGAGCTGTACTTC.

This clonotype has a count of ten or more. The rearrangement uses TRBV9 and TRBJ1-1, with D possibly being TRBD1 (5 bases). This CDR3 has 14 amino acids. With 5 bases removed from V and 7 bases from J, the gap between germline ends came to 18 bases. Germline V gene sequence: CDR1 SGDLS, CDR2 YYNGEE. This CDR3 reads CASRRDGETREAFF. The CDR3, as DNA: TGTGCCAGCAGGAGGGACGGGGAGACCCGTGAAGCTTTCTTT.

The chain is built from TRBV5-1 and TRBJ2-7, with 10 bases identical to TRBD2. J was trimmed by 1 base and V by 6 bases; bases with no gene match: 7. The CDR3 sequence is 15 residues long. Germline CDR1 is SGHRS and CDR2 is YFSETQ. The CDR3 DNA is TGCGCCAGCAAGGTAGCGGGAGGCGAATCCTACGAGCAGTACTTC. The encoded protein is CASKVAGGESYEQYF.

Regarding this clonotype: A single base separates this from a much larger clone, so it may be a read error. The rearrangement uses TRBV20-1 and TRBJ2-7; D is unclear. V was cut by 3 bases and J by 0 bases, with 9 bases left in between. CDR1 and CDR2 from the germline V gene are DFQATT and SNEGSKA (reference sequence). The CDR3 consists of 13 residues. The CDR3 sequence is CSASPGFSYEQYF. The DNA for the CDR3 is TGCAGTGCTAGTCCCGGGTTCTCCTACGAGCAGTACTTC.

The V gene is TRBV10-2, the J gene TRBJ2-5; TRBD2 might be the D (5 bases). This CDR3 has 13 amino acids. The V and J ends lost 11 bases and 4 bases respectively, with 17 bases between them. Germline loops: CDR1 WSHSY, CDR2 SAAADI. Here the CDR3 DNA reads TGCGCCGCAAGGGAGTTAGTGGGAGAGACCCAGTACTTC. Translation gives CAARELVGETQYF.

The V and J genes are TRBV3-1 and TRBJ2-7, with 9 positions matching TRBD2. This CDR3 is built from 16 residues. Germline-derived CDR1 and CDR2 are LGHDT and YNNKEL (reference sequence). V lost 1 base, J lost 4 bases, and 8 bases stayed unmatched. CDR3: CASSQGNSGLAYEQYF. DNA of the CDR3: TGTGCCAGCAGCCAAGGTAACTCGGGACTAGCTTACGAGCAGTACTTC.

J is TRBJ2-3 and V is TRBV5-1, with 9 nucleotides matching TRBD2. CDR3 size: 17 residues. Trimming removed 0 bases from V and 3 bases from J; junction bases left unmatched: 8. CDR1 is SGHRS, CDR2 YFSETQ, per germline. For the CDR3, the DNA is TGCGCCAGCAGCTTGGAAGGTCTAGCGGGAATAACAGATACGCAGTATTTT. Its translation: CASSLEGLAGITDTQYF. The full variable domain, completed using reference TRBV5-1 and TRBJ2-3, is KAGVTQTPRYLIKTRGQQVTLSCSPISGHRSVSWYQQTPGQGLQFLFEYFSETQRNKGNFPGRFSGRQFSNSRSEMNVSTLELGDSALYLCASSLEGLAGITDTQYFGPGTRLTVL.